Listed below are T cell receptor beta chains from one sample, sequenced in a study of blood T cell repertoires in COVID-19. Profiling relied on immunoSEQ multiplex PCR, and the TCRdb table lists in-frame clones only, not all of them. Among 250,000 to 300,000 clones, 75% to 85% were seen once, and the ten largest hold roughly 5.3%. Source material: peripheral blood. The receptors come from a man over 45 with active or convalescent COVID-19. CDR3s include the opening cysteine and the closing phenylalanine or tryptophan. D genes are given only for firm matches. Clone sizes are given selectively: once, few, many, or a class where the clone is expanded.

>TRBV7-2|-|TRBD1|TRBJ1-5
TGTGCCAGCAGCCAGACAGGGCAACCCCAGCATTTT
CASSQTGQPQHF
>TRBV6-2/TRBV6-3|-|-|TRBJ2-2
TGTGCCAGCCGCCGCCACTATCAATCGGGCGGGGAGCTGTTTTTT
CASRRHYQSGGELFF
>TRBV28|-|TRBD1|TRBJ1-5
TGTGCCAGCAGTTTATTCAGGGGGAGTCAGCCCCAGCATTTT
CASSLFRGSQPQHF
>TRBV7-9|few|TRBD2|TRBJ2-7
TGTGCCAGCAGCTTAGGCTCCGGGACTAGCGGCGCCTACGAGCAGTACTTC
CASSLGSGTSGAYEQYF
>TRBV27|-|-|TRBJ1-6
TGTGCCAGCAGCCCTAGGGCAGCGGCTTCCTATAATTCACCCCTCCACTTT
CASSPRAAASYNSPLHF
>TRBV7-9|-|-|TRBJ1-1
TGTGCCAGCAGCGTGGACAGCCAGACTAAAGCTTTCTTT
CASSVDSQTKAFF
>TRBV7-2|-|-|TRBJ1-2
TGTGCCAGCAGCTTAGTTGCGGACAGAAACTATGGCTACACCTTC
CASSLVADRNYGYTF
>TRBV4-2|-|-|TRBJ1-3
TGTGCCAGCAGCCAAGATATAGGCGGTGCCTACTTCGGAAACACCATATATTTT
CASSQDIGGAYFGNTIYF
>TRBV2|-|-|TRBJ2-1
TGTGCCAGCACTCCCGACACCTACAATGAGCAGTTCTTC
CASTPDTYNEQFF
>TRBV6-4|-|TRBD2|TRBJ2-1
TGTGCCAGCAGTGAACAAGGGGAGCGGGAGTGGTCCTACAATGAGCAGTTCTTC
CASSEQGEREWSYNEQFF
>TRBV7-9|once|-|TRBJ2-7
TGTGCCAGCAGCTTAAGCGGATCCTACGAGCAGTACTTC
CASSLSGSYEQYF
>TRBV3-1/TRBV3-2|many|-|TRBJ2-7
TGTGCCAGCAGCCAAGAAGAGGTCCTAGCCTACGAGCAGTACTTC
CASSQEEVLAYEQYF
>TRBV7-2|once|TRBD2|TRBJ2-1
TGTGCCAGCAGCCTTAGGACTAGCGGGAGGGCCGAGGCCTACAATGAGCAGTTCTTC
CASSLRTSGRAEAYNEQFF
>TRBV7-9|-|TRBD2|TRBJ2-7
TGTGCCAGCAGCCTGTGGGAGGGCGAGCAGTACTTC
CASSLWEGEQYF
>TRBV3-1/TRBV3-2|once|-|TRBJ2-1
TGTGCCAGCAGCCAAGAGCGATACAATGAGCAGTTCTTC
CASSQERYNEQFF
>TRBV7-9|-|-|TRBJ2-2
TGTGCCAGCAGCTTCAAGCGGAACACCGGGGAGCTGTTTTTT
CASSFKRNTGELFF
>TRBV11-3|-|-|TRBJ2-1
TGTGCCAGCAGCTTAAGGAGCTCCTACAATGAGCAGTTCTTC
CASSLRSSYNEQFF
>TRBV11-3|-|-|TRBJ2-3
TGTGCCAGCAGCTTCGGCGGTAGCACAGATACGCAGTATTTT
CASSFGGSTDTQYF
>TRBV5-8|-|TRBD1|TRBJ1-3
TGTGCCAGCAGCTTTGAGGGGGCATCTGGAAACACCATATATTTT
CASSFEGASGNTIYF
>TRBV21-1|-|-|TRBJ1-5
TGTGCCAGCAGCAAAGGATACTCCGGGACACAGGGCAATCAGCCCCAGCATTTT
CASSKGYSGTQGNQPQHF
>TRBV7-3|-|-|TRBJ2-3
TGTGCCAGCAGCCCTCTGCCTAAAGCGAGAGGTGCAGATACGCAGTATTTT
CASSPLPKARGADTQYF
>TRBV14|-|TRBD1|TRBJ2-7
TGTGCCAGCAGCCACGTTACTGGACAGGGCTCCTACGAGCAGTACTTC
CASSHVTGQGSYEQYF
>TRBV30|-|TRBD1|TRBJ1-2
TGTGCCTGGGCGGTGACAGGGGACGGCTACACCTTC
CAWAVTGDGYTF
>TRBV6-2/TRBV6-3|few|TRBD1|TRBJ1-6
TGTGCCAGCAGTTCGACAGGGGAAATTTACTCACCCCTCCACTTT
CASSSTGEIYSPLHF
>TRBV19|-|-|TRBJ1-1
TGTGCCAGTAGTATAGGCCCAGGGTCGGAAGCTTTCTTT
CASSIGPGSEAFF
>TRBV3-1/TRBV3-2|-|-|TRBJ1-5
TGTGCCAGCAGCCAAGATCCAGGGAATGTGCCCCAGCATTTT
CASSQDPGNVPQHF
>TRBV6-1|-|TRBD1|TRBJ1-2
TGTGCCAGCAGTGAAATGCGTCGACAGGGGAGCTATGGCTACACCTTC
CASSEMRRQGSYGYTF
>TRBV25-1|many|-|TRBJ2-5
TGTGCCAGCAGTGCCCGGACTATGGGGGGAAAAGAGACCCAGTACTTC
CASSARTMGGKETQYF
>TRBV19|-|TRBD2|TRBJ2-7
TGTGCCAGTAGTACCCGACTAGCGGGAGCTGGGTACGAGCAGTACTTC
CASSTRLAGAGYEQYF
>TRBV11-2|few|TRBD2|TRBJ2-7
TGTGCCAGCAGCTTCGAGGCTAGCGGGAGGGAACAGTACTTC
CASSFEASGREQYF
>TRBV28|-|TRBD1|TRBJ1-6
TGTGCCAGCAGCCGGACAGGGAGCTCCTATAATTCACCCCTCCACTTT
CASSRTGSSYNSPLHF
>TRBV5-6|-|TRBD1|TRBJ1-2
TGTGCCAGCAGCTGGGACAGGGGGACCTATGGCTACACCTTC
CASSWDRGTYGYTF
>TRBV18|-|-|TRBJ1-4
TGTGCCAGCTCAGATCTTGGGAGTGAAAAACTGTTTTTT
CASSDLGSEKLFF
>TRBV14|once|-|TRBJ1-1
TGTGCCAGCAGCCAAGCGGAGGGGAGTAGAGCTTTCTTT
CASSQAEGSRAFF
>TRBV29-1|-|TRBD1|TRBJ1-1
TGCAGCGCACACAGGGGGAACACTGAAGCTTTCTTT
CSAHRGNTEAFF
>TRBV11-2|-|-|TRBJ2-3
TGTGCCAGCAGCCGTGTTAGGGAGATCTCGGATACGCAGTATTTT
CASSRVREISDTQYF
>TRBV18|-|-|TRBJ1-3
TGTGCCAGCTCACCCATGGCTCCGGGTCCCAGCTCTGGAAACACCATATATTTT
CASSPMAPGPSSGNTIYF
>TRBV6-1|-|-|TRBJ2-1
TGTGCCAGCAGTGATAGTTTTGAGAGCGGTCCACACGATAATGAGCAGTTCTTC
CASSDSFESGPHDNEQFF
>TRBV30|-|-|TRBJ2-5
TGTGCCTGGAGTGTTGAGGAGACCCAGTACTTC
CAWSVEETQYF
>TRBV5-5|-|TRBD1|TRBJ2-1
TGTGCCAGCAGCTTGGGGGGGACAGGGTTCTACAATGAGCAGTTCTTC
CASSLGGTGFYNEQFF
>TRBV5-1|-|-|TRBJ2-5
TGCGCCAGCAGCTTGACTAGTTCCAAGGAGACCCAGTACTTC
CASSLTSSKETQYF
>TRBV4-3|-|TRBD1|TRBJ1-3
TGCGCCAGCAGCCAAGAACCGACAGGGCCACGAAACACCATATATTTT
CASSQEPTGPRNTIYF
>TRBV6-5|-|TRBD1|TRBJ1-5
TGTGCCAGCTGGGACAGATTGGGCAATCAGCCCCAGCATTTT
CASWDRLGNQPQHF
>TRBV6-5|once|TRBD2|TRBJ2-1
TGTGCCAGCAGTTACGGAGCTAGCGGCCCCTACAATGAGCAGTTCTTC
CASSYGASGPYNEQFF
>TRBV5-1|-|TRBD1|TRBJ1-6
TGCGCCAGCAGCTTGAGGCAGGGGGGAAATTCACCCCTCCACTTT
CASSLRQGGNSPLHF
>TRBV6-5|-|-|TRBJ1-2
TGTGCCAGCTCCTCGGGTTTCCCTAACTATGGCTACACCTTC
CASSSGFPNYGYTF
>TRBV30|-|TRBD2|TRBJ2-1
TGTGCCTGGAGTGTAGCTAGCGGTGAACTTGGAGAGCAGTTCTTC
CAWSVASGELGEQFF
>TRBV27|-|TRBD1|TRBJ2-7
TGTGCCAGCAGTTTAAGGACAGGGTCGTACGAGCAGTACTTC
CASSLRTGSYEQYF
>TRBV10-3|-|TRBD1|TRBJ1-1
TGTGCCATCAGTGACCCAGGGGGTGAGGGTGAAGCTTTCTTT
CAISDPGGEGEAFF
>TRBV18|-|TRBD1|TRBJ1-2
TGTGCCAGCTCCGGGACAGGGCCAGACGTAGGAGGCTACACCTTC
CASSGTGPDVGGYTF
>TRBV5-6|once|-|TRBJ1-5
TGTGCCAGCAGCCGGTTAAACAGGGTGGATCAGCCCCAGCATTTT
CASSRLNRVDQPQHF